This section outlines one TCR beta chain sequence together with its context. Everyone who took part was roughly 18 to 95 years old, and they came from 20 to 25 US areas. The data originate from a study of blood T cell repertoires in COVID-19. About the study: From T cells, B-cell-depleted T cells, or PBMCs came the material, which was cDNA or gDNA.

Sequencing used immunoSEQ multiplex PCR; TCRdb keeps in-frame clones, though not all of them. This table holds around 50,000 clones, more than 75% found once. The germline V gene has CDR1 MRHNA and CDR2 SNTAGT. V lost 6 bases to trimming and J lost 8 bases; unmatched junction nucleotides: 9. This CDR3 is built from 14 residues. The V gene is TRBV6-4, the J gene TRBJ1-4; 7 bases align to TRBD1. The specimen was PBMCs or T cells enriched from blood (not recorded which). This TCR was recovered from a woman aged 50 to 60 with acute COVID-19. The CDR3 loop is CASRGQAGDEKLFF. The DNA for the CDR3 is TGTGCCAGCAGAGGACAGGCGGGCGACGAAAAACTGTTTTTT.